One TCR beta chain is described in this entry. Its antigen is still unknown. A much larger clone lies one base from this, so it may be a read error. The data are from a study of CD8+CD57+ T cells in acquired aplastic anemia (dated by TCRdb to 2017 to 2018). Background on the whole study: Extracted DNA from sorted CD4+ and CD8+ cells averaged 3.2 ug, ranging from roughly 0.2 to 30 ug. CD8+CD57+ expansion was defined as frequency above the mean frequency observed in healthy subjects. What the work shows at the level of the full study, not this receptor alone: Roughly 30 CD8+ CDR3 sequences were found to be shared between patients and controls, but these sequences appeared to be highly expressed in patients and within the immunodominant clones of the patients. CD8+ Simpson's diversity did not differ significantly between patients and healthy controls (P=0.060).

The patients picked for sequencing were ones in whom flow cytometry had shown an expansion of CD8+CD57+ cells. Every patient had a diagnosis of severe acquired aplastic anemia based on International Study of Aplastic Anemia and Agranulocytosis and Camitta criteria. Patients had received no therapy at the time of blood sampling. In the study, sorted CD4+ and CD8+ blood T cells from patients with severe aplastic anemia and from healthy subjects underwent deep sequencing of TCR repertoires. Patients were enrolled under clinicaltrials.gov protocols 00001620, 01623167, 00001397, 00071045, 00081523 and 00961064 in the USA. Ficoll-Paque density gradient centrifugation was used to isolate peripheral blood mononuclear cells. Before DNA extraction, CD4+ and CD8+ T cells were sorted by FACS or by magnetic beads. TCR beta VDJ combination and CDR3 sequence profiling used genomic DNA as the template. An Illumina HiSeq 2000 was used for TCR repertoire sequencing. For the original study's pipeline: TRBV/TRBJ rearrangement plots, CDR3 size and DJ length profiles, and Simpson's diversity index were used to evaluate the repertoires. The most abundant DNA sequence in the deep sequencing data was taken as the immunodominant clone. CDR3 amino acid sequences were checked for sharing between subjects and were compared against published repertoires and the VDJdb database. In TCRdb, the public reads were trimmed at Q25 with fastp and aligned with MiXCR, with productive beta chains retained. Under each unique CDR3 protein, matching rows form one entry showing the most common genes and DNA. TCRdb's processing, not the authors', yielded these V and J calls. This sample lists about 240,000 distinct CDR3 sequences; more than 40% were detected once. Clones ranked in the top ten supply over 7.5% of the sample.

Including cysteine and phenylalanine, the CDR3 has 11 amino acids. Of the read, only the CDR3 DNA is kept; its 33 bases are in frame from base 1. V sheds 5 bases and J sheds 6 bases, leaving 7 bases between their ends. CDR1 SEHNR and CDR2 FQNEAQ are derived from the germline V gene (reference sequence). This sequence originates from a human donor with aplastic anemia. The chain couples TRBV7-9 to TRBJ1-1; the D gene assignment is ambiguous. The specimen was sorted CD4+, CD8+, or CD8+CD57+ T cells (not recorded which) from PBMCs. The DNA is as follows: TGTGCCAGCAGCCTTTCCCCTGAAGCTTTCTTT. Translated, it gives CASSLSPEAFF.